The 32 T cell receptor beta chains presented below share a single source sample, sequenced in a study of T cell repertoires in cytomegalovirus infection. TCRdb passed the reads through MiXCR, listing each CDR3 protein once. Here the sample spans tens of thousands of distinct CDR3 sequences, approximately 36% being singletons. These receptors' antigens are unknown. The sequencing input was PBMCs, sequenced either directly or after in vitro stimulation (not recorded which). Receptors were obtained from a human donor in good health (CMV status not recorded). Some clones in this sample may be carry-over from other donors' samples.

The V gene is TRBV28, the J gene TRBJ1-6; D gene ambiguous. V shed 3 bases and J shed 0 bases, with 6 bases lying between them. The CDR3 consists of 15 residues. In germline, CDR1 is MDHEN, CDR2 SYDVKM. The chain's CDR3 is CASSLGSSYNSPLHF. The CDR3 bases are TGTGCCAGCAGTTTGGGAAGCTCCTATAATTCACCCCTCCACTTT.

The V call is TRBV4-3, the J call TRBJ2-1; D is uncertain. V was pared by 4 bases and J by 0 bases, with 7 bases between. The CDR3 totals 14 residues. Germline-derived CDR1 and CDR2 are LGHNA and YSLEER. CDR3 protein: CASSLLSSYNEQFF. The CDR3 nucleotides read TGCGCCAGCAGCCTCCTAAGCTCCTACAATGAGCAGTTCTTC.

J is TRBJ2-7 and V is TRBV19; 10 bases line up with TRBD1. V trimming: 6 bases; J trimming: 1 base; junction bases outside the gene matches: 9. This CDR3 spans 16 amino acids. CDR1 and CDR2 (germline): LNHDA, SQIVND (reference sequence). CDR3 in amino acids: CASSRYPGQGSYEQYF. The CDR3 nucleotides are TGTGCCAGTAGCCGATACCCGGGACAGGGGTCCTACGAGCAGTACTTC.

This clonotype showed up just a few times. A read error may explain this, as a much larger clone is one base away. The rearrangement joins TRBV11-1 to TRBJ2-5; D gene ambiguous. Germline V gene sequence: CDR1 SGHAT, CDR2 FQDESV (reference sequence). The CDR3 loop spans 12 amino acids. Trimming removed 4 bases from V and 2 bases from J, with 5 bases in between. In DNA, the CDR3 is TGTGCCAGCAGCTCGGAGCAAGAGACCCAGTACTTC. This codes for CASSSEQETQYF.

This clonotype was counted between two and nine times. This chain links TRBV7-9 with TRBJ1-6, with TRBD1 matching 7 bases. The J segment lost 8 bases and the V segment lost 5 bases, leaving 9 bases of the junction unmatched. The V gene's germline CDR1 is SEHNR and CDR2 FQNEAQ (reference sequence). The CDR3 loop spans 15 amino acids. The CDR3 loop is CASSLTGLGDSPLHF. The DNA for the CDR3 is TGTGCCAGCAGCCTGACAGGGCTTGGGGATTCACCCCTCCACTTT.

This clonotype was seen repeatedly, ten times or more. The chain recombines TRBV7-2 with TRBJ2-1; D is uncertain. Germline V CDR1 and CDR2: SGHTA, FQGNSA. The CDR3 spans 14 residues. The V and J ends lost 1 base and 9 bases respectively, with 13 bases between them. This CDR3 is CASSLGSSRVEQFF. CDR3 in DNA: TGTGCCAGCAGCTTAGGTTCTAGTCGGGTTGAGCAGTTCTTC.

The chain carries TRBV19 and TRBJ2-1; the D gene is possibly TRBD2 (6 bases). Germline loops: CDR1 LNHDA, CDR2 SQIVND (reference sequence). The CDR3 has 15 amino acids. Trimming shortened V by 1 base and J by 3 bases, and 10 bases separated the two germline ends. The CDR3, as DNA: TGTGCCAGTAGTATAGGCGGGGTGGTCTACAATGAGCAGTTCTTC. Translation: CASSIGGVVYNEQFF.

J is TRBJ2-1 and V is TRBV3-1, with 7 bases matching TRBD1. The junction had 4 bases not matched to a gene; V was cut back by 3 bases and J by 8 bases. This CDR3 contains 13 residues. The germline CDR1 and CDR2 sequences are LGHDT and YNNKEL (reference sequence). This CDR3 reads CASSQYRGYEQFF. For the CDR3, the DNA is TGTGCCAGCAGCCAGTACAGGGGCTATGAGCAGTTCTTC.

The chain joins TRBV23-1 to TRBJ1-6; D gene ambiguous. TRBV23-1 is an open reading frame whose function is uncertain. This CDR3 has 14 amino acids. Trimming removed 6 bases at V and 7 bases at J, with 13 bases between. CDR3 amino acids: CASSPRVRNSPLHF. The DNA of the CDR3 is TGCGCCAGCAGCCCCAGAGTGCGGAATTCACCCCTCCACTTT.

This chain connects TRBV7-2 to TRBJ1-2; 8 positions match TRBD1. Losses at the gene ends were 1 base for V and 3 bases for J; bases not matched to a gene: 10. The CDR3 has 17 amino acids. Germline CDR1 reads SGHTA; CDR2 reads FQGNSA. Here the CDR3 reads CASSLVARGQVDYGYTF. CDR3 DNA sequence: TGTGCCAGCAGCTTAGTCGCCAGGGGGCAAGTAGACTATGGCTACACCTTC.

This clonotype was seen a few times. The J gene is TRBJ2-5, the V gene TRBV12-3 or TRBV12-4, with a weak D call TRBD2 (6 bases). This CDR3 has 15 amino acids. V shed 5 bases and J shed 4 bases, with 17 bases lying between them. Written as DNA, the CDR3 is TGTGCCAGCAGTCTACGTCGGACTAACCTAGAGACCCAGTACTTC. It encodes CASSLRRTNLETQYF.

The CDR3 DNA sequence: TGTGCCAGCAGTGATTCGTGGGGGCCAGATACGCAGTATTTT. Translated: CASSDSWGPDTQYF. V is TRBV2 and J is TRBJ2-3; TRBD1 is a possible D gene (6 bases). CDR1 SNHLY and CDR2 FYNNEI come from the germline V gene. The V and J ends lost 3 bases and 4 bases respectively, with 11 bases between them. CDR3 size: 14 residues.

This clonotype was seen only a few times. V gene TRBV4-1 combines with J gene TRBJ1-5; D call uncertain. Trimming left V 1 base short and J 2 bases short, with 18 bases between. CDR1 and CDR2 from the germline V gene are MGHRA and YSYEKL. This CDR3 spans 18 amino acids. The CDR3 nucleotides read TGCGCCAGCAGCCAAGCCAACCTAGGATCCAGCGGCAATCAGCCCCAGCATTTT. This gives the protein CASSQANLGSSGNQPQHF.

This clonotype was found a few times. This chain links TRBV6-1 with TRBJ1-5; TRBD1 matches at 10 bases. V was pared by 0 bases and J by 0 bases, with 2 bases of the junction left unmatched. The CDR3 loop spans 17 amino acids. Germline CDR1 is MNHNS and CDR2 is SASEGT. CDR3 loop: CASSEADRGDSNQPQHF. The CDR3 DNA is TGTGCCAGCAGTGAAGCGGACAGGGGGGATAGCAATCAGCCCCAGCATTTT.

This clonotype was seen a few times. The chain links TRBV19 to TRBJ2-3; D is unresolved. Trimming cost V 3 bases and J 4 bases, with 17 bases left between them. Germline-derived CDR1 and CDR2 are LNHDA and SQIVND (reference sequence). This CDR3 spans 16 amino acids. The DNA of the CDR3 is TGTGCCAGTAGTATCAGTGCTTGGGGTAGCCCAGATACGCAGTATTTT. It translates to CASSISAWGSPDTQYF.

The chain's CDR3 is CATSVGRAGEQYF. In DNA form, the CDR3 reads TGTGCCACCAGTGTCGGCAGGGCTGGCGAGCAGTACTTC. The chain recombines TRBV24-1 with TRBJ2-7; TRBD1 is a possible D gene (5 bases). Trimming removed 5 bases from V and 6 bases from J, with 13 bases in between. Germline CDR1 reads KGHDR; CDR2 reads SFDVKD. This CDR3 has 13 residues.

This clonotype appeared a few times. The genes are TRBV7-9 and TRBJ2-1, with 7 bases aligning to TRBD1. The CDR3 has 17 amino acids. Unmatched junction bases numbered 13, after V lost 0 bases and J lost 8 bases. Germline V gene sequence: CDR1 SEHNR, CDR2 FQNEAQ (reference sequence). CDR3 in amino acids: CASSLAWSGQLFDEQFF. In DNA, the CDR3 is TGTGCCAGCAGCTTAGCGTGGTCGGGACAGTTGTTCGATGAGCAGTTCTTC. Supplemented by reference TRBV7-9 and TRBJ2-1, the full variable domain reads DTGVSQNPRHKITKRGQNVTFRCDPISEHNRLYWYRQTLGQGPEFLTYFQNEAQLEKSRLLSDRFSAERPKGSFSTLEIQRTEQGDSAMYLCASSLAWSGQLFDEQFFGPGTRLTVL.

The chain has TRBV2 and TRBJ1-2; TRBD1 matches 8 bases. Unmatched junction bases numbered 4, after V lost 6 bases and J lost 1 base. CDR3 length: 14 amino acids. Per germline, CDR1 SNHLY and CDR2 FYNNEI. The CDR3 region is CASSGQGHNYGYTF. DNA for the CDR3: TGTGCCAGCAGCGGACAGGGCCATAACTATGGCTACACCTTC.

The chain joins TRBV4-1 to TRBJ1-1; a weak D match, TRBD1 (5 bases). Germline assignment: CDR1 MGHRA and CDR2 YSYEKL. V lost 0 bases and J lost 4, with 12 bases in between. This CDR3 is 15 amino acids long. CDR3 DNA: TGCGCCAGCAGCCAAGATGGGGGAATGTTCACTGAAGCTTTCTTT. Translation gives CASSQDGGMFTEAFF.

This clonotype was detected only once. The genes are TRBV5-1 and TRBJ1-1, with D unclear. This CDR3 region has 13 residues. V was shortened by 4 bases and J by 5 bases, with 12 bases between the two germline ends. Germline V gene lookup returns CDR1 SGHRS and CDR2 YFSETQ. The CDR3 DNA sequence: TGCGCCAGCAGCATTACAGTTCATACTGAAGCTTTCTTT. This sequence encodes CASSITVHTEAFF.

The rearrangement joins TRBV6-1 to TRBJ2-2; tentative D call: TRBD1 (6 bases). Germline loops: CDR1 MNHNS, CDR2 SASEGT. The ends were cut back, 6 bases at V and 1 base at J, with 9 bases in the middle. The CDR3 has 14 residues. CDR3 in DNA: TGTGCCAGCAGCGGGACACAGAACACCGGGGAGCTGTTTTTT. Translating gives CASSGTQNTGELFF.

The rearrangement uses TRBV3-1 and TRBJ2-5; D ambiguous. V lost 2 bases and J 2 bases, leaving 6 bases between the germline ends. Germline CDR1 and CDR2: LGHDT and YNNKEL (reference sequence). The CDR3 is 13 residues long. The CDR3 reads CASSQIRQETQYF. In DNA form, the CDR3 reads TGTGCCAGCAGCCAAATAAGACAAGAGACCCAGTACTTC.

The J gene is TRBJ2-1, the V gene TRBV7-9; D unclear. Trimming stripped 5 bases from V and 9 bases from J, with 17 bases between. This CDR3 is 14 amino acids long. The germline V gene encodes CDR1 SEHNR and CDR2 FQNEAQ (reference sequence). The CDR3 loop reads CASSPDFGHSEQFF. In DNA form, the CDR3 reads TGTGCCAGCAGCCCCGACTTCGGGCATTCTGAGCAGTTCTTC.

The chain has TRBV27 and TRBJ1-4; no firm D call. Trimming removed 6 bases at V and 7 bases at J, with 12 bases between. There are 13 residues in the CDR3. Germline V gene sequence: CDR1 MNHEY, CDR2 SMNVEV (reference sequence). In DNA form, the CDR3 reads TGTGCCAGCAGACCCGGCGAGAGTGAAAAACTGTTTTTT. Translation: CASRPGESEKLFF.

This clonotype was observed a handful of times. The rearrangement links TRBV19 to TRBJ1-2; D not certain. The V and J ends lost 2 bases and 0 bases respectively, with 7 bases between them. The CDR3 totals 14 residues. CDR1 and CDR2 from the germline V gene are LNHDA and SQIVND (reference sequence). CDR3 protein: CASSISGANYGYTF. CDR3 nucleotide sequence: TGTGCCAGTAGTATATCCGGGGCTAACTATGGCTACACCTTC.

This clonotype occurred a few times. The chain is built from TRBV11-2 and TRBJ2-1; D is perhaps TRBD2 (5 bases). This CDR3 has 14 residues. CDR1 is SGHAT, CDR2 FQNNGV, per germline. Trimming removed 8 bases from V and 1 base from J, with 12 bases in between. The CDR3 sequence: CASRKEASYNEQFF. The CDR3 DNA reads TGTGCCAGCCGTAAGGAGGCGTCCTACAATGAGCAGTTCTTC. Full variable domain (missing parts from reference TRBV11-2 and TRBJ2-1): EAGVAQSPRYKIIEKRQSVAFWCNPISGHATLYWYQQILGQGPKLLIQFQNNGVVDDSQLPKDRFSAERLKGVDSTLKIQPAKLEDSAVYLCASRKEASYNEQFFGPGTRLTVL.

This clonotype appeared many times. CDR3 sequence: CASSTLGGAYNEQFF. CDR3 bases: TGTGCCAGCAGTACACTTGGGGGAGCTTACAATGAGCAGTTCTTC. V usage is TRBV7-2 and J usage is TRBJ2-1; D is perhaps TRBD1 or TRBD2 (5 bases each). Germline V CDR1 and CDR2: SGHTA, FQGNSA. The CDR3 runs to 15 residues. With 6 bases removed from V and 4 bases from J, the gap between germline ends came to 16 bases.

The sample holds a few counts of this clonotype. This chain uses TRBV7-2 with TRBJ2-2, with a weak D call TRBD2 (6 bases). Germline V CDR1 and CDR2: SGHTA, FQGNSA. This CDR3 has 14 residues. V gave up 6 bases and J gave up 4 bases, with 12 bases separating them. CDR3 in DNA: TGTGCCAGCAGAACGCGGGGAAGCACCGGGGAGCTGTTTTTT. As protein: CASRTRGSTGELFF.

This clonotype was seen only a few times. The chain recombines TRBV10-3 with TRBJ2-3, with 9 bases identical to TRBD2. The CDR3 runs to 15 residues. V shed 2 bases and J 2 bases; nucleotides not matched to a gene: 2. Germline V CDR1 and CDR2: ENHRY, SYGVKD. The chain's CDR3 is CAISEQREDTDTQYF. The CDR3 DNA reads TGTGCCATCAGTGAGCAGCGGGAGGACACAGATACGCAGTATTTT.

The chain recombines TRBV4-3 with TRBJ1-2, with a possible D match to TRBD1 (6 bases). CDR1 and CDR2 from the germline V gene are LGHNA and YSLEER. The CDR3 runs 14 residues. V was cut by 5 bases and J by 3 bases, with 13 bases left in between. The CDR3 DNA follows: TGCGCCAGCAGCTCAGCCAGGGGCGACTATGGCTACACCTTC. Amino acid sequence: CASSSARGDYGYTF.

The chain uses TRBV6-1 and TRBJ1-2; the D gene is possibly TRBD1 (5 bases). V was cut by 7 bases and J by 2 bases, with 11 bases left in between. The CDR3 loop spans 13 amino acids. Germline V gene lookup returns CDR1 MNHNS and CDR2 SASEGT. CDR3 in amino acids: CASTRGSNYGYTF. CDR3 DNA sequence: TGTGCCAGCACCCGGGGGTCGAACTATGGCTACACCTTC.

The J gene is TRBJ1-1, the V gene TRBV5-1; no reliable D call. V was pared by 0 bases and J by 0 bases, with 6 bases between. CDR1 is SGHRS, CDR2 YFSETQ, per germline. This CDR3 spans 14 amino acids. The CDR3 protein is CASSLAVMNTEAFF. The CDR3 DNA reads TGCGCCAGCAGCTTGGCAGTTATGAACACTGAAGCTTTCTTT.